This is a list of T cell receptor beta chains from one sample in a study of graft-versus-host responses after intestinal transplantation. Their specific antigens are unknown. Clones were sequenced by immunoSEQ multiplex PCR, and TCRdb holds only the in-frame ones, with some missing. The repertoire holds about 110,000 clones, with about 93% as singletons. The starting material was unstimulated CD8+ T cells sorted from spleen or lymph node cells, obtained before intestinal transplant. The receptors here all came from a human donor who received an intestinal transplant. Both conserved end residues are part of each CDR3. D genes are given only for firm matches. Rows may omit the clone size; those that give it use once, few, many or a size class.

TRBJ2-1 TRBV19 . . TGTGCCAGTAGTATCCTCACCTCCTACAATGAGCAGTTCTTC CASSILTSYNEQFF
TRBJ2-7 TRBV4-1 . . TGCGCCAGCAGCCAAGATCGTCCGTACGAGCAGTACTTC CASSQDRPYEQYF
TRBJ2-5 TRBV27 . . TGTGCCAGCAGTTCATTCGGGGGTCAAGAGACCCAGTACTTC CASSSFGGQETQYF
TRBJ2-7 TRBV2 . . TGTGCCAGCAGTGAATCTAATCGCTACGAGCAGTACTTC CASSESNRYEQYF
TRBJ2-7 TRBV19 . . TGTGCCAGCGCTCTAGGAGGGTGGAGGGACGAGCAGTACTTC CASALGGWRDEQYF
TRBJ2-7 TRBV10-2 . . TGCGCCAGCAGGAACCGGGAGTACCCCTACGAGCAGTACTTC CASRNREYPYEQYF
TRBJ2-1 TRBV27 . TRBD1 TGTGCCAGCAGTATCTGGGGCCTCGGGACAGGGGGTCGCAATGAGCAGTTCTTC CASSIWGLGTGGRNEQFF
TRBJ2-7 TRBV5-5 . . TGTGCCAGCAGCCATCTGACGGGACTGAGGCTCGAGCAGTACTTC CASSHLTGLRLEQYF
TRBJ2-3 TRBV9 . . TGTGCCAGCAGCGGGTCTGCGGGCCAGCTCCAGTATTTT CASSGSAGQLQYF
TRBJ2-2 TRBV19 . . TGTGCCAGTAGTATAGTATCCGGGGAGCTGTTTTTT CASSIVSGELFF
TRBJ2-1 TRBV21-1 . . TGTGCCAGCAGCAAAGCCTCTAGGAGGGAGGGGGCGAAATACAATGAGCAGTTCTTC CASSKASRREGAKYNEQFF
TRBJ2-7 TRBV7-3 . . TGTGCCAGCAGCTTAAACCGGGACGAGCAGTACTTC CASSLNRDEQYF
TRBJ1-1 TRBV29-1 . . TGCAGCGTTGAATCGAACAACCTTGAAGCTTTCTTT CSVESNNLEAFF
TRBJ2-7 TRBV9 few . TGTGCCAGCAGCGTAGCGGGGAGTACCTACGAGCAGTACTTC CASSVAGSTYEQYF
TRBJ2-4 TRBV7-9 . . TGTGCCAGCAGCTCATACACCGGCAGGGGTAACATTCAGTACTTC CASSSYTGRGNIQYF
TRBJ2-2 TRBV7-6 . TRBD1 TGTGCCAGCAGCTTAGAGGCAGGGGGAACGAACACCGGGGAGCTGTTTTTT CASSLEAGGTNTGELFF
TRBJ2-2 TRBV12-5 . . TGTGCTAGTGGAACGATAACCGGGGAGCTGTTTTTT CASGTITGELFF
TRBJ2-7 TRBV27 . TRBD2 TGTGCCAGTAAACTCCGGGACTACTCCTACGAGCAGTACTTC CASKLRDYSYEQYF
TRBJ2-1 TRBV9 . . TGTGCCAGCAGCCCCGACGGCAGGGTTTCCAATGAGCAGTTCTTC CASSPDGRVSNEQFF
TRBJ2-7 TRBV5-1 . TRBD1 TGCGCCAGCAGCCCGGGACAGAGCCCCGAGCAGTACTTC CASSPGQSPEQYF
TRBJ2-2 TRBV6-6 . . TGTGCCAGCAGTTTGGAGGGGAACACCGGGGAGCTGTTTTTT CASSLEGNTGELFF
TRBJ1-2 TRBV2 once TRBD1 TGTGCCAGCACCTCCGGGACAGTCTATGGCTACACCTTC CASTSGTVYGYTF
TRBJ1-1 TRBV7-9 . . TGTGCCAGCAGCTTACACGTACAGCAGGGTCCCTCGGCTTTCTTT CASSLHVQQGPSAFF
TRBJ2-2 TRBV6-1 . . TGTGCCAGCAGTGAATACGCCGCGTGGACCGGGGAGCTGTTTTTT CASSEYAAWTGELFF
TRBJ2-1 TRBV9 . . TGTGCCAGCAGCGTAGGATACGAGCAGTTCTTC CASSVGYEQFF
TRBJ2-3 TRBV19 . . TGTGCCAGTACCCCCGGGTGGGGCACTATCACAGATACGCAGTATTTT CASTPGWGTITDTQYF
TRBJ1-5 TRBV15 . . TGTGCCACCAGCAGAGAGAGCCCCCAGACAGGCAATCAGCCCCAGCATTTT CATSRESPQTGNQPQHF
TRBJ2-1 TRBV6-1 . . TGTGCCAGCAGTGAATTGCGCTACAATGAGCAGTTCTTC CASSELRYNEQFF
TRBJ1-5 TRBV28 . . TGTGCCAGCAGTTTATTTGATGGACAATTTAGCAATCAGCCCCAGCATTTT CASSLFDGQFSNQPQHF
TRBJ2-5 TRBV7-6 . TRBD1 TGTGCCAGCGGTGGGGACAGGGGACGGGAGACCCAGTACTTC CASGGDRGRETQYF
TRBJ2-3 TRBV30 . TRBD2 TGTGCCTGGAGTGATAGCGGGGAGTGGATAGATACGCAGTATTTT CAWSDSGEWIDTQYF
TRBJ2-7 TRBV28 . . TGTGCCAGCAGCTCAGGTACAGACCCCTACGAGCAGTACTTC CASSSGTDPYEQYF
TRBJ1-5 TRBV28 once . TGTGCCAGCAGTTTTACAGGGCATAGCAATCAGCCCCAGCATTTT CASSFTGHSNQPQHF
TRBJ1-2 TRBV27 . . TGTGCCAGCAGTGCATGGGTAGGGGTCCCTGGCTACACCTTC CASSAWVGVPGYTF
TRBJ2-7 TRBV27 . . TGTGCCAGCAGTTTCGGCTCCCCCTACGAGCAGTACTTC CASSFGSPYEQYF